The 2 T cell receptor beta chains listed next were all sequenced from one sample in a study of T cells after yellow fever vaccination. TCRdb re-called the 5' RACE reads through MiXCR, storing one row per CDR3 protein. The sample consists of roughly 340,000 distinct CDR3 sequences, roughly 8.7% of them appearing once. The sequenced sample was PBMCs, obtained on the day of the first yellow fever vaccination. These receptor sequences come from a young man who received the YFV17D yellow fever vaccine.

The chain has TRBV7-6 and TRBJ2-4; D unclear. The CDR3 covers 14 residues. CDR1 and CDR2 (germline): SGHVS, FNYEAQ. Deletions cut 4 bases from V and 7 bases from J, with 14 bases between. The CDR3 region has the DNA TGTGCCAGCAGCTCTGAACCCTACGGCAACATTCAGTACTTC. This gives the protein CASSSEPYGNIQYF.

Only a few counts were recorded for this clonotype. At one boundary the junction diverges from the germline segment, which might be a read error. This chain connects TRBV7-7 to TRBJ2-5; D gene unclear. CDR1 and CDR2 from the germline V gene are SSHAT and FNYEAQ (reference sequence). The CDR3 extends over 13 amino acids. This chain's CDR3 is CASSLYDRETQYF. The CDR3 DNA follows: TGTGCTAGCAGCTTATACGACCGCGAGACCCAGTACTTC. The whole variable domain, remainder taken from reference TRBV7-7 and TRBJ2-5, is GAGVSQSPRYKVTKRGQDVTLRCDPISSHATLYWYQQALGQGPEFLTYFNYEAQPDKSGLPSDRFSAERPEGSISTLTIQRTEQRDSAMYRCASSLYDRETQYFGPGTRLLVL.